These 2 T cell receptor beta chains share one sample of origin, sequenced in a study of OX40 agonist ivuxolimab in advanced cancers. Sequencing was performed with immunoSEQ multiplex PCR; in TCRdb, only in-frame clones are kept and a portion is missing. The sample holds roughly 80,000 clones, around 82% seen once. The sequences come from CD4+ or CD8+ T cells sorted from blood, collected in a trial of the OX40 agonist ivuxolimab. These receptors all stem from an adult with an advanced solid tumor such as melanoma, head and neck, liver or kidney cancer.

V gene TRBV5-4 combines with J gene TRBJ2-2, with 9 bases fitting TRBD1. CDR1 is SGHNT, CDR2 YYREEE, per germline (reference sequence). The CDR3 extends over 15 amino acids. Trimming took 3 bases from V and 8 from J; bases not matched to a gene: 8. In DNA, the CDR3 is TGTGCCAGCAGCTCGGGACAGGGAGTTGGAGGGGAGCTGTTTTTT. As protein: CASSSGQGVGGELFF.

The rearrangement links TRBV5-1 to TRBJ1-3; no firm D call. Trimming cost V 4 bases and J 1 base, with 6 bases left between them. This CDR3 comprises 13 residues. Germline V gene lookup returns CDR1 SGHRS and CDR2 YFSETQ. CDR3 loop: CASSPTSGNTIYF. Written as DNA, the CDR3 is TGCGCCAGCAGCCCCACTTCTGGAAACACCATATATTTT.